Described below is a single T cell receptor (beta chain) sequence and its context. There is no known antigen for this receptor. Nothing much larger sits one base from this clone, and base qualities are not available. In Seattle, one collaborating source enrolled patients while the infection was active and tracked those patients longitudinally over the course of disease. Whole blood was collected in K2EDTA tubes by collaborating institutions according to the institutions' own protocols. Collaborator samples were shipped for TCRbeta analysis as frozen whole blood, isolated PBMCs, or DNA extracted from either sample type. TCRbeta CDR3 regions were amplified from genomic DNA using the immunoSEQ Assay, a bias-controlled multiplex PCR. For the original study's pipeline: Nucleated cell counts per sample were estimated from amplification of reference gene primers within the assay. To quantify the absolute abundance of each unique TCRbeta CDR3 rearrangement, sequence reads were collapsed and filtered. For each sample, productive Simpson clonality was calculated by taking the square root of Simpson's diversity index across productive rearrangements. The table was pulled from immuneACCESS by TCRdb, which kept in-frame rearrangements only. Such tables lose some clones; where checked, under half of the loss comes from unresolved V genes, and the rest has no known cause. That table gives V, J and clone size, and the DNA gave D and trimming. The sample includes 350,000 to 450,000 clones, with around 91% observed a single time. 1.5% to 1.9% of the sample is taken by the ten largest.

This entry comes from a study of blood T cell repertoires in COVID-19 (TCRdb year 2020). Regarding the study in general: Samples from collaborators originated in the United States, Italy and Spain and spanned both the acute and convalescent phases of COVID-19. HLA class I and class II types, where available, came from metadata supplied by the sample provider rather than from assay-based typing. Sample metadata almost always included a de-identified subject ID, COVID-19 status, age in years and sex. The repertoires were made available in a free public database intended to serve as a resource for research on the immune response to SARS-CoV-2. Samples came from the ongoing ImmuneRACE study (first 160 participants) plus 1,254 subjects from 6 global collaborators. The prospective study material was composed of cDNA or gDNA derived from T cells, B-cell-depleted T cells, or PBMCs. Deeply sampled blood TCRbeta repertoires from subjects exposed to, actively infected with, or recovered from COVID-19 were included in the dataset.

Study-wide conclusions, independent of this receptor: The quantity of clinical and demographic metadata differed by source and by participant and was supplied without curation.

Reading from cysteine to phenylalanine, the CDR3 counts 15 amino acids. Only the CDR3 region is kept as DNA, spanning 45 bases read in frame from base 1. V is reduced by 3 bases and J by 6 bases, leaving a spacing of 15 bases between them. CDR1 is given as MDHEN and CDR2 as SYDVKM, both from the germline V gene. Source material: peripheral blood. Here the chain combines TRBV28 and TRBJ2-1; possibly the D gene is TRBD1, per 5 matching bases. This TCR came from a woman between 40 and 55 years old with COVID-19, enrolled during active disease. The CDR3 region: CASSFGRVGGNEQFF. In nucleotides, the sequence is TGTGCCAGCAGTTTCGGCAGGGTTGGTGGCAATGAGCAGTTCTTC.